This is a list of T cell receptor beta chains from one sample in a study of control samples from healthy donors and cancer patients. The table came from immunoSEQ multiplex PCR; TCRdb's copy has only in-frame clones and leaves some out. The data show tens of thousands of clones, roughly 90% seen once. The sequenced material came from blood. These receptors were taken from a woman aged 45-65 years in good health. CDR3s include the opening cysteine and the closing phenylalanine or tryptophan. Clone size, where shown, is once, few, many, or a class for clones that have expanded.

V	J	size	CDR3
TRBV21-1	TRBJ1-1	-	CASSKSAGTEAFF
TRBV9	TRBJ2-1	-	CASSVTSGRGSYNEQFF
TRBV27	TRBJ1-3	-	CASSPLTGGVAGNTIYF
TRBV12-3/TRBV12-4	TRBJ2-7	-	CASSPKWDEQYF
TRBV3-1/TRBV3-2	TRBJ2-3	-	CASSQSLAGDTQYF
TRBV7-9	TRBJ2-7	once	CASSLGFRPGRSYEQYF
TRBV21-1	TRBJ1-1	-	CASSSGTRGGRTEAFF
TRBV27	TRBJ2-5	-	CASSGLGNQETQYF
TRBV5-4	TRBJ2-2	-	CASSLSSGGGTGELFF
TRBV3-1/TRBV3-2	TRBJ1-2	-	CASSRLQEDYGYTF
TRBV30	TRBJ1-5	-	CAWSTRTTGRNQPQHF
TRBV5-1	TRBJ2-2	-	CASDIRGTGELFF
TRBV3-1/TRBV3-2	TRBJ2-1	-	CASSQEKTSYNEQFF
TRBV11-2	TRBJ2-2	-	CASSLVVDGGELFF
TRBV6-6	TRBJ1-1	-	CASSLVGGAEAFF
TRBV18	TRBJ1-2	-	CASSKEPSGGYTF
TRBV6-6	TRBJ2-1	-	CASSSGLAGVEQFF
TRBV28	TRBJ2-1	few	CASSPNTYNEQFF
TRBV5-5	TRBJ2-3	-	CASSLSWGGTDTQYF
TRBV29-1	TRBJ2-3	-	CSGEGLGTDTQYF
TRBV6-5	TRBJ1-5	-	CASSFGQGSNQPQHF
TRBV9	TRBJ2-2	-	CASSAGQGLTGELFF
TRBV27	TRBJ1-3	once	CASSQGPGWGSGNTIYF
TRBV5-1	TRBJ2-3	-	CASSLVGTTDTQYF
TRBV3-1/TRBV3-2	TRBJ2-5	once	CASSPRGDSAGQETQYF
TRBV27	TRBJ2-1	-	CASSPFYSGRKAYNEQFF
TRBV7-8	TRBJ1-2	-	CASSLLPGANYGYTF
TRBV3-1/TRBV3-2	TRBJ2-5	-	CASSLAGAQETQYF
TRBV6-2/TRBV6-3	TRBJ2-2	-	CASSYEGLNTGELFF
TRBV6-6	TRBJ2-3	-	CASRRLWSGRAPPAMGDTQYF
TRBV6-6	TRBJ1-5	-	CASSLSLPGTGSGNQPQHF
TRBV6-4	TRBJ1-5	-	CASSPSYGQPQHF